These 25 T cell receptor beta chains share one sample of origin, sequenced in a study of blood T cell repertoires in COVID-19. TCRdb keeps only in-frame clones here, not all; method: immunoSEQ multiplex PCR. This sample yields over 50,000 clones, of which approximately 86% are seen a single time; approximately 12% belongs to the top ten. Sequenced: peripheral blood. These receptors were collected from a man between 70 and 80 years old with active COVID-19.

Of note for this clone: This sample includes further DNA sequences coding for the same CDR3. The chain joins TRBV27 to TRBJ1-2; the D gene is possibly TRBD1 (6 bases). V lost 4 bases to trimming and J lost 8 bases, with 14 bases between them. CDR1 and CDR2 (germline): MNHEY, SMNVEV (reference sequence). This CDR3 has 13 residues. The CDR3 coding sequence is TGTGCCAGCAGTTCGACAGGTCGGTACGGCTACACCTTC. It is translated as CASSSTGRYGYTF.

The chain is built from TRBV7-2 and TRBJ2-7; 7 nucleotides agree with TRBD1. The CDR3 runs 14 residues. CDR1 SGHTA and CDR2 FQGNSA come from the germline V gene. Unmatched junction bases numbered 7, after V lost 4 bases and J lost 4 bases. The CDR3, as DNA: TGTGCCAGCAGCTCGACAGGGTATCTTTACGAGCAGTACTTC. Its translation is CASSSTGYLYEQYF.

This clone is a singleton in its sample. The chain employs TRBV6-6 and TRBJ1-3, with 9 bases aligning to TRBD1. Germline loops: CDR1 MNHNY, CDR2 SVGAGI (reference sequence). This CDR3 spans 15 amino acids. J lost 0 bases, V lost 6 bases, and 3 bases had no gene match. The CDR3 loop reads CASRVGQGSGNTIYF. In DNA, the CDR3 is TGTGCCAGCAGGGTGGGACAGGGCTCTGGAAACACCATATATTTT.

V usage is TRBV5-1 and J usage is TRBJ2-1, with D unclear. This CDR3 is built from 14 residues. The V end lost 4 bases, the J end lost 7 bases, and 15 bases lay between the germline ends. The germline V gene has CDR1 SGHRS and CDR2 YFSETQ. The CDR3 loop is CASSPGSVGNEQFF. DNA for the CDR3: TGCGCCAGCAGCCCCGGGTCTGTGGGTAATGAGCAGTTCTTC.

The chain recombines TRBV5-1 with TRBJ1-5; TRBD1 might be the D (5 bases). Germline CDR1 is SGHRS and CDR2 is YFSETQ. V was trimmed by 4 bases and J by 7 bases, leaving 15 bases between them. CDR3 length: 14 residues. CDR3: CASSSGTEGQPQHF. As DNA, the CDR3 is TGCGCCAGCAGCAGCGGGACGGAGGGGCAGCCCCAGCATTTT.

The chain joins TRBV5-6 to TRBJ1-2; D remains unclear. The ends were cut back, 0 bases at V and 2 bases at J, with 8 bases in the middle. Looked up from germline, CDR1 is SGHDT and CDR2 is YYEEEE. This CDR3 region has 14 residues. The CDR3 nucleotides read TGTGCCAGCAGCTTGGGGTTGGGCAACTATGGCTACACCTTC. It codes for CASSLGLGNYGYTF.

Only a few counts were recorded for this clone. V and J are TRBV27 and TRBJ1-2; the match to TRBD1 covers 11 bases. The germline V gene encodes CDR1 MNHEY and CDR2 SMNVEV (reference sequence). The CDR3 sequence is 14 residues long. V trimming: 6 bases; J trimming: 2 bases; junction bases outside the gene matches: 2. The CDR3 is CASSGQGANYGYTF. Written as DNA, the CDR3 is TGTGCCAGCAGCGGACAGGGGGCCAACTATGGCTACACCTTC.

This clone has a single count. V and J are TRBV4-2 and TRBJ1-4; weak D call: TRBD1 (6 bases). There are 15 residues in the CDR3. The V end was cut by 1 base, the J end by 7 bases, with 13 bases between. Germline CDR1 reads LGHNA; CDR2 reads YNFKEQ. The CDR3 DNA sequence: TGTGCCAGCAGCCAAGTCCGGGACATTGGTGAAAAACTGTTTTTT. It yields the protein CASSQVRDIGEKLFF.

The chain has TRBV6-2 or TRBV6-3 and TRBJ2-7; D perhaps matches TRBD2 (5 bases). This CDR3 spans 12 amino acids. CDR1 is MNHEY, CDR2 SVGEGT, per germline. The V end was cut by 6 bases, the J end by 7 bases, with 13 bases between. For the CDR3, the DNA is TGTGCCAGCAGCACTCCTCCGGGGGAGCAGTACTTC. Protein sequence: CASSTPPGEQYF.

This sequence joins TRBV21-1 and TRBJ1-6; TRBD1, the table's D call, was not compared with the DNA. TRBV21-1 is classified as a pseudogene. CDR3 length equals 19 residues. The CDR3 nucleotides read TGTGCCAGCAGCAAAAAGCCCCCCCCCAGGACAGGGACGGGTTCACCCCTCCACTTT. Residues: CASSKKPPPRTGTGSPLHF.

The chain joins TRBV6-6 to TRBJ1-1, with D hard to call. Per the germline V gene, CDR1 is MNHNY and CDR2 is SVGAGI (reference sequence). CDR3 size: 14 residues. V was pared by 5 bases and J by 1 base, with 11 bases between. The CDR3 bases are TGTGCCAGCAGTACTTTACAGAGGAACACTGAAGCTTTCTTT. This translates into CASSTLQRNTEAFF.

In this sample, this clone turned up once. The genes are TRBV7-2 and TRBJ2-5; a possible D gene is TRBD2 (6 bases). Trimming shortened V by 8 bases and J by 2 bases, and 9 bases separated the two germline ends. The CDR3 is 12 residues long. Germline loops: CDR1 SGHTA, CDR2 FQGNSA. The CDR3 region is CASGGTQETQYF. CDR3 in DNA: TGTGCCAGCGGGGGGACTCAAGAGACCCAGTACTTC.

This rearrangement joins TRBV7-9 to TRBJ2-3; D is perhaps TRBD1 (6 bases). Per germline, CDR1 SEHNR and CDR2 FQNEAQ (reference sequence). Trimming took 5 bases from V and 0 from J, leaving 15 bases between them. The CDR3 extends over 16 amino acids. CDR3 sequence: CASSTGTGRSTDTQYF. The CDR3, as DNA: TGTGCCAGCAGCACAGGGACGGGGAGAAGCACAGATACGCAGTATTTT. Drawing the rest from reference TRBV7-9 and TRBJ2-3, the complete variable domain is DTGVSQNPRHKITKRGQNVTFRCDPISEHNRLYWYRQTLGQGPEFLTYFQNEAQLEKSRLLSDRFSAERPKGSFSTLEIQRTEQGDSAMYLCASSTGTGRSTDTQYFGPGTRLTVL.

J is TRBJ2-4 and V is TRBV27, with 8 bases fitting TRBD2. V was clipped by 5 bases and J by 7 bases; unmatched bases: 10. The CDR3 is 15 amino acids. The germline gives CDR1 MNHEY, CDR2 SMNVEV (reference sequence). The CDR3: CASSGGGFSPNIQYF. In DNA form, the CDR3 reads TGTGCCAGCAGTGGCGGGGGGTTCAGTCCCAACATTCAGTACTTC.

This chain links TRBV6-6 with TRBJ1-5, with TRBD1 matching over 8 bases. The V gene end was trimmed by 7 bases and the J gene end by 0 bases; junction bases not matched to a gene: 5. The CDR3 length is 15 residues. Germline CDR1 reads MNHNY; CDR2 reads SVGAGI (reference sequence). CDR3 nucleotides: TGTGCCAGCACCGGGGACAGGAGTAGCAATCAGCCCCAGCATTTT. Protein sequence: CASTGDRSSNQPQHF.

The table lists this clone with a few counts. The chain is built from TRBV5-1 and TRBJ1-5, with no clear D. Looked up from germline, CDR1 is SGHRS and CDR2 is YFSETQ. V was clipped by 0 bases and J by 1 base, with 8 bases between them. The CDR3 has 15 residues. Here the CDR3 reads CASSLAPGSNQPQHF. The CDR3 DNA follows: TGCGCCAGCAGCTTGGCCCCAGGCAGCAATCAGCCCCAGCATTTT.

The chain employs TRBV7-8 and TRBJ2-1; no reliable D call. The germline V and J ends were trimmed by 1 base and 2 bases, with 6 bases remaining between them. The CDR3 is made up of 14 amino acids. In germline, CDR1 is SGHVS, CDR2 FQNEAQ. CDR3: CASSLGATYNEQFF. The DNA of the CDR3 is TGTGCCAGCAGCTTAGGAGCGACCTACAATGAGCAGTTCTTC. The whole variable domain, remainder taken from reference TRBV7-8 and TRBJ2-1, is GAGVSQSPRYKVAKRGQDVALRCDPISGHVSLFWYQQALGQGPEFLTYFQNEAQLDKSGLPSDRFFAERPEGSVSTLKIQRTQQEDSAVYLCASSLGATYNEQFFGPGTRLTVL.

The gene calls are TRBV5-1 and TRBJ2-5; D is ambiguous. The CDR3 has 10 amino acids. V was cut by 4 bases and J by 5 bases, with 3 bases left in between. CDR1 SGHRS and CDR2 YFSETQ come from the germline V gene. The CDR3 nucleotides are TGCGCCAGCAGCGGCGAGACCCAGTACTTC. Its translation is CASSGETQYF. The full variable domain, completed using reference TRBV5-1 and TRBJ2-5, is KAGVTQTPRYLIKTRGQQVTLSCSPISGHRSVSWYQQTPGQGLQFLFEYFSETQRNKGNFPGRFSGRQFSNSRSEMNVSTLELGDSALYLCASSGETQYFGPGTRLLVL.

CDR3 sequence reads: CASSWGQYNSPLHF. CDR3 nucleotides: TGTGCCAGCAGCTGGGGACAGTACAATTCACCCCTCCACTTT. J is TRBJ1-6 and V is TRBV11-2, with 7 bases that match TRBD1. Germline-derived CDR1 and CDR2 are SGHAT and FQNNGV. With V trimmed by 4 bases and J by 7 bases, 4 bases remained unmatched. The CDR3 covers 14 residues.

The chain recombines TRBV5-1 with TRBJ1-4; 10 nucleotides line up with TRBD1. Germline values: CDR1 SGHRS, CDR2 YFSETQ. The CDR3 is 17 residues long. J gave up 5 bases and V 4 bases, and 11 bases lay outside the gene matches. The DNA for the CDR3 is TGCGCCAGCAGCCTGGACCCACCGGGACAGGGGAATGAAAAACTGTTTTTT. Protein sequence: CASSLDPPGQGNEKLFF.

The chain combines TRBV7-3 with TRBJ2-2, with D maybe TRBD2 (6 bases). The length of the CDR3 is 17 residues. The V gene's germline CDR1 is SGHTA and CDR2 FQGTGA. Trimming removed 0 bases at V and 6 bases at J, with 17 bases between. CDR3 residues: CASSLTPGAGFSGELFF. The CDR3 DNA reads TGTGCCAGCAGCTTAACCCCCGGAGCGGGTTTTTCCGGGGAGCTGTTTTTT.

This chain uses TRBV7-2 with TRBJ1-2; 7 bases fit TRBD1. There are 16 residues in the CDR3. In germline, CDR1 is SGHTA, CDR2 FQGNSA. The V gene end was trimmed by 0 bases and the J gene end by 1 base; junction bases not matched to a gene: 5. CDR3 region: CASSLAAGTVNYGYTF. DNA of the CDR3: TGTGCCAGCAGCTTAGCGGCTGGGACAGTTAACTATGGCTACACCTTC.

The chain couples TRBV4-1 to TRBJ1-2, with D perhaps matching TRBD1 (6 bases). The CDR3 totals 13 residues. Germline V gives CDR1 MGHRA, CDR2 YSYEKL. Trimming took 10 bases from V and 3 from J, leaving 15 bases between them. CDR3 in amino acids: CAIGEGVDYGYTF. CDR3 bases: TGCGCCATTGGGGAGGGGGTGGACTATGGCTACACCTTC.

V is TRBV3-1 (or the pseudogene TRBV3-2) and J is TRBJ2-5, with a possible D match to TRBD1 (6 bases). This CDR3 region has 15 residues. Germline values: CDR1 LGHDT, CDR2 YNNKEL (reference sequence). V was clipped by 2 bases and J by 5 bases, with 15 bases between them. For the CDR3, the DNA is TGTGCCAGCAGCCAAAGATTACAGGGATCGGAGACCCAGTACTTC. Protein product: CASSQRLQGSETQYF.

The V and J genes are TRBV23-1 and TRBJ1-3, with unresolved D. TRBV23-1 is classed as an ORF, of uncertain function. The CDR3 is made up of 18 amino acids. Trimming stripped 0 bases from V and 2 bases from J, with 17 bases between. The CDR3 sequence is CASSQSGSQLQPGNTIYF. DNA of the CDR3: TGCGCCAGCAGTCAATCGGGCAGCCAGTTACAACCTGGAAACACCATATATTTT.